The 6 T cell receptor beta chains below all came from one sample that was sequenced in a study. The TRBV12-4/TRBJ1-2 clonotypes were amplified using barcode primers with ligated adaptors. TCRdb re-derived calls from the multiplex PCR reads in MiXCR, one entry per CDR3 protein. There are about 670 distinct CDR3 sequences in the sample; nearly 15% occur only once, and less than 25% lies in the top ten. Sequences were obtained from naive CD4+ T cells sorted from blood. As to subset: naive CD4+ T cells, CD4+CD45RA+CD25-. The receptors stem from a female donor with breast cancer.

In its sample, this clonotype ranks as large. Here the CDR3 DNA reads TGTGCCAGCAGTTGGGACAGTGAAGGTTATGGCTACACCTTC. This translates into CASSWDSEGYGYTF. The chain uses TRBV12-3 or TRBV12-4 and TRBJ1-2, with 7 bases fitting TRBD1. The CDR3 spans 14 residues. J was trimmed by 5 bases and V by 4 bases; bases with no gene match: 7.

This clonotype showed up just a few times. A much bigger clone sits one base away, suggesting this may be a read error. The chain employs TRBV12-3 or TRBV12-4 and TRBJ1-2; perhaps TRBD1 as D (5 bases). V lost 10 bases and J 9 bases, leaving 18 bases between the germline ends. The CDR3 totals 12 residues. This CDR3 is CANIKDQGSYTF. The CDR3 DNA reads as TGTGCCAACATTAAAGACCAGGGAAGCTACACCTTC.

This clonotype is termed large. The chain has TRBV12-5 and TRBJ1-2, with D unclear. Per germline, CDR1 LGHNT and CDR2 FRNRAP. CDR3 length: 14 amino acids. The germline V and J ends were trimmed by 0 bases and 6 bases, with 11 bases remaining between them. Written as DNA, the CDR3 is TGTGCTAGTGGTTTGGTTGGTGGGTTGAATGGCTACACCTTC. This codes for CASGLVGGLNGYTF.

The chain combines TRBV12-3 or TRBV12-4 with TRBJ1-2; 9 nucleotides agree with TRBD1. V shed 7 bases and J 4 bases; nucleotides not matched to a gene: 7. CDR3 length equals 14 residues. The CDR3 spells CASNKPGQGYGYTF. For the CDR3, the DNA is TGTGCCAGCAACAAGCCGGGACAGGGCTATGGCTACACCTTC.

This chain connects TRBV12-3 or TRBV12-4 to TRBJ1-2, with D uncertain. This CDR3 contains 15 residues. The V end lost 4 bases, the J end lost 6 bases, and 18 bases lay between the germline ends. The chain's CDR3 is CASSSRASEGNGYTF. CDR3 in DNA: TGTGCCAGCAGTTCCCGGGCCTCCGAAGGTAATGGCTACACCTTC.

This clonotype is termed medium-sized (0.01 to 0.1%). This sequence joins TRBV12-3 or TRBV12-4 and TRBJ1-2; 8 nucleotides line up with TRBD1. Unmatched junction bases numbered 5, after V lost 5 bases and J lost 0 bases. CDR3 size: 15 residues. The CDR3 protein is CASSPRTGTNYGYTF. The CDR3 DNA reads TGTGCCAGCAGTCCACGGACAGGGACTAACTATGGCTACACCTTC.